This T cell receptor (beta chain) was identified during a study of blood T cell repertoires in COVID-19. The wider study: Researchers got acute and convalescent COVID-19 samples from the United States, Italy and Spain.

As processed by the authors: Reference gene primer amplification gave estimated nucleated cell counts. TCRdb's table, derived via immunoSEQ multiplex PCR, lists solely in-frame clones and lacks some. That table is the source of V, J and clone size, and D and trimming were worked out from the DNA. Of a few hundred thousand clones in the sample, 70% to 90% were seen once. CDR3 length: 15 residues. In germline, CDR1 is SGHRS, CDR2 YFSETQ. V gave up 4 bases and J gave up 7 bases, with 15 bases separating them. The sequencing sample was made of PBMCs or T cells enriched from blood (not recorded which). The TCR comes from a woman between 45 and 60 years old who had recovered from COVID-19. The chain employs TRBV5-1 and TRBJ1-6, with no clear D. The DNA of the CDR3 is TGCGCCAGCAGCCCATTACATCGAGGGAATTCACCCCTCCACTTT. Translating gives CASSPLHRGNSPLHF.